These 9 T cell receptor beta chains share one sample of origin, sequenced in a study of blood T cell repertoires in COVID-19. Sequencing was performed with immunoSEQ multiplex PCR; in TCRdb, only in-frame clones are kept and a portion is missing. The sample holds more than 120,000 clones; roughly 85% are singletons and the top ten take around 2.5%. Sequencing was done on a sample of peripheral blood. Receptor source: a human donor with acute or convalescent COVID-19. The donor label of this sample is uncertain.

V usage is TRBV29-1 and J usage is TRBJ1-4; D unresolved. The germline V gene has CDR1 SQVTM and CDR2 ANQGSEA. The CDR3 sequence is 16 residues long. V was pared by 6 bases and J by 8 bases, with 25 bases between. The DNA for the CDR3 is TGCAGCGTCGATGCCGGGTTGACGCGAAGAGGGGAAAAACTGTTTTTT. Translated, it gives CSVDAGLTRRGEKLFF.

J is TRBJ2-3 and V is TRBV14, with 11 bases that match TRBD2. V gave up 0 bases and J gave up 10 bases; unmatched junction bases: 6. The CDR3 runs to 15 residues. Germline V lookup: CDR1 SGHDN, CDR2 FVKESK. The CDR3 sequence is CASSQDRSGRASQYF. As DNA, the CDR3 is TGTGCCAGCAGCCAAGATCGTAGCGGGAGGGCCTCGCAGTATTTT.

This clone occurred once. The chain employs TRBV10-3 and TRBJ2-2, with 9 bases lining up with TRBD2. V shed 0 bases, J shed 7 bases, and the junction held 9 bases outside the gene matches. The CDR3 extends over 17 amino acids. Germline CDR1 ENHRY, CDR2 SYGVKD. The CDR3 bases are TGTGCCATCAGTGAGTCGGGTTTAGCGGGGGACATCGGGGAGCTGTTTTTT. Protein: CAISESGLAGDIGELFF.

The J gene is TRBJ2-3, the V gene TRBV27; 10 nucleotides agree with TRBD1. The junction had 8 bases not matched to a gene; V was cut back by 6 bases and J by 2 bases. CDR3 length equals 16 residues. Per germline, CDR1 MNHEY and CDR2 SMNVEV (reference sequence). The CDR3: CASRRQGALVTDTQYF. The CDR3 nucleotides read TGTGCCAGCAGGAGACAGGGGGCTCTAGTCACAGATACGCAGTATTTT.

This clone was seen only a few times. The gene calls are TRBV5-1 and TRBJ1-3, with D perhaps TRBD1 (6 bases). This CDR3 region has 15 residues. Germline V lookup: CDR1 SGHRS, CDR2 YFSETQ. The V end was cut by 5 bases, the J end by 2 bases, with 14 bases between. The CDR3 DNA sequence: TGCGCCAGCAGGCAAGACACAGGGACTGGAAACACCATATATTTT. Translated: CASRQDTGTGNTIYF.

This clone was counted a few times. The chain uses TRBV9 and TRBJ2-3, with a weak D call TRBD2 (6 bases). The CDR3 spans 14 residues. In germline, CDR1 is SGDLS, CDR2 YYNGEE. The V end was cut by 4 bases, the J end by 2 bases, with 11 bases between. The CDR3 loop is CASSFSGFTDTQYF. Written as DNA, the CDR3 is TGTGCCAGCAGCTTTAGCGGATTCACAGATACGCAGTATTTT.

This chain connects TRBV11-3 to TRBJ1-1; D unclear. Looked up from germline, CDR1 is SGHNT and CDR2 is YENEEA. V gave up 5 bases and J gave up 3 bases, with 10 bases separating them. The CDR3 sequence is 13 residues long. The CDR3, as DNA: TGTGCCAGCAGCCCCGACACCTACACTGAAGCTTTCTTT. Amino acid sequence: CASSPDTYTEAFF.

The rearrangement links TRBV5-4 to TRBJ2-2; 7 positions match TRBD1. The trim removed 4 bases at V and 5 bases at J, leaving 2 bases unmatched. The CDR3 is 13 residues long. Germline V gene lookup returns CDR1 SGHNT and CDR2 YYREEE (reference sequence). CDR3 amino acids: CASSEGQTGELFF. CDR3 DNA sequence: TGTGCCAGCAGCGAGGGACAGACCGGGGAGCTGTTTTTT. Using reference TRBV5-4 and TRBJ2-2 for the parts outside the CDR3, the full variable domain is ETGVTQSPTHLIKTRGQQVTLRCSSQSGHNTVSWYQQALGQGPQFIFQYYREEENGRGNFPPRFSGLQFPNYSSELNVNALELDDSALYLCASSEGQTGELFFGEGSRLTVL.

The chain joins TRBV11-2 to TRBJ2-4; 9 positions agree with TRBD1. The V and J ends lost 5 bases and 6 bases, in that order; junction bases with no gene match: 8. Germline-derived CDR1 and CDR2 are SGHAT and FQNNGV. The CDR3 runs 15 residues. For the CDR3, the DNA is TGTGCCAGCAGCGCTAGTGACAGGGGGGGAAACATTCAGTACTTC. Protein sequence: CASSASDRGGNIQYF.